A selection of T cell receptor beta chains follows, all from one sample in a study of shared clonotypes between healthy human individuals. Libraries were prepared by immunoSEQ multiplex PCR; TCRdb keeps only in-frame clonotypes and omits some of them. The sample lists fewer than 3 million clones, around 92% occurring once. Sequencing was performed on naive CD4+ T cells from PBMCs. The source of these receptors is a man aged 18 to 30 in good health. Some clones in this sample may be carry-over from other donors' samples. Each CDR3 is given with its conserved first and last residue. A D gene is named only where the DNA matches it firmly. Rows give clone size only sometimes, using once, few, many, or a class for an expanded clone.

clone_size,j_call,d_call,v_call,cdr3_length,cdr3_aa,cdr3_nt
-,TRBJ2-3,-,TRBV9,16,CASSLRPFSVGDTQYF,TGTGCCAGCAGCCTCCGGCCATTCTCGGTGGGAGATACGCAGTATTTT
-,TRBJ2-1,TRBD1,TRBV28,14,CASSTGTGGSEQFF,TGTGCCAGCAGTACCGGGACAGGGGGCAGTGAGCAGTTCTTC
once,TRBJ2-1,-,TRBV6-6,16,CASSYSRASSYNEQFF,TGTGCCAGCAGTTACTCGCGGGCGAGCTCCTACAATGAGCAGTTCTTC
-,TRBJ2-2,TRBD2,TRBV6-5,14,CASRQREGTGELFF,TGTGCCAGCAGGCAGCGGGAGGGCACCGGGGAGCTGTTTTTT
-,TRBJ1-4,-,TRBV7-3,17,CASSSSSGARFREKLFF,TGTGCCAGCAGCTCTTCGTCAGGTGCGCGGTTTCGTGAAAAACTGTTTTTT
-,TRBJ2-7,TRBD1,TRBV7-9,15,CASSPGTGGTYEQYF,TGTGCCAGCAGCCCTGGGACAGGGGGCACTTACGAGCAGTACTTC
-,TRBJ1-4,-,TRBV4-1,20,CASSQDADSAEAATNEKLFF,TGCGCCAGCAGCCAAGACGCGGACAGTGCTGAAGCCGCAACTAATGAAAAACTGTTTTTT
-,TRBJ2-5,-,TRBV14,12,CASSQVGETQYF,TGTGCCAGCAGCCAAGTTGGGGAGACCCAGTACTTC
-,TRBJ2-5,-,TRBV5-4,14,CASSLAGAQETQYF,TGTGCCAGCAGCTTGGCCGGGGCTCAAGAGACCCAGTACTTC
-,TRBJ1-5,-,TRBV19,18,CASTPARGIVGSNQPQHF,TGTGCCAGCACGCCTGCGCGGGGCATAGTTGGGAGCAATCAGCCCCAGCATTTT
-,TRBJ2-1,TRBD2,TRBV7-3,16,CASSLTRLAGEHEQFF,TGTGCCAGCAGCTTAACTCGGCTAGCGGGAGAACATGAGCAGTTCTTC
-,TRBJ1-5,-,TRBV2,14,CASSDGPLNQPQHF,TGTGCCAGCAGTGATGGTCCGCTAAATCAGCCCCAGCATTTT
-,TRBJ2-1,TRBD1,TRBV5-4,16,CASSRQGGDDYNEQFF,TGTGCCAGCAGCAGACAGGGTGGAGATGACTACAATGAGCAGTTCTTC
-,TRBJ2-5,TRBD2,TRBV5-1,15,CASSLRLAGAETQYF,TGCGCCAGCAGCTTGAGACTAGCGGGAGCAGAGACCCAGTACTTC
once,TRBJ2-7,-,TRBV30,13,CASVRGSTYEQYF,TGTGCCTCCGTAAGGGGGAGTACCTACGAGCAGTACTTC
once,TRBJ1-5,-,TRBV4-3,15,CASSQVWGGDQPQHF,TGCGCCAGCAGCCAAGTTTGGGGGGGAGATCAGCCCCAGCATTTT
-,TRBJ2-7,-,TRBV9,12,CASSAGGYEQYF,TGTGCCAGCAGCGCCGGGGGCTACGAGCAGTACTTC
-,TRBJ2-7,-,TRBV30,14,CAWSALLSSYEQYF,TGTGCCTGGAGCGCCCTCTTGAGCTCCTACGAGCAGTACTTC
-,TRBJ1-5,-,TRBV28,12,CASSLTNQPQHF,TGTGCCAGCAGTTTAACCAATCAGCCCCAGCATTTT
-,TRBJ2-4,TRBD2,TRBV5-1,19,CASSLAGTSGSASKNIQYF,TGCGCCAGCAGCTTGGCGGGGACTAGCGGGAGCGCCTCCAAAAACATTCAGTACTTC
once,TRBJ2-7,-,TRBV7-9,15,CASSHYRDGRYEQYF,TGTGCCAGCAGCCACTATCGGGACGGCCGCTACGAGCAGTACTTC
-,TRBJ1-5,-,TRBV5-1,15,CASSPGPGGNQPQHF,TGCGCCAGCAGCCCGGGGCCGGGAGGCAATCAGCCCCAGCATTTT
-,TRBJ1-2,TRBD1,TRBV27,16,CASSFRDRGRAYGYTF,TGTGCCAGCAGTTTTCGGGACAGGGGGCGCGCCTATGGCTACACCTTC
-,TRBJ1-6,-,TRBV25-1,13,CASSETGNSPLHF,TGTGCCAGCAGTGAGACGGGAAATTCACCCCTCCACTTT
-,TRBJ1-3,-,TRBV19,13,CASSPVSGNTIYF,TGTGCCAGTAGCCCAGTATCTGGAAACACCATATATTTT
-,TRBJ2-5,TRBD2,TRBV7-9,16,CASSLRLAGNLETQYF,TGTGCCAGCAGCTTACGACTAGCGGGAAATTTAGAGACCCAGTACTTC
-,TRBJ2-3,-,TRBV5-8,15,CASSLPVLAPDTQYF,TGTGCCAGCAGCTTGCCCGTACTAGCACCTGATACGCAGTATTTT
-,TRBJ2-7,-,TRBV4-1,14,CASSPGVPGLEQYF,TGCGCCAGCAGCCCCGGGGTTCCCGGGCTCGAGCAGTACTTC
-,TRBJ1-2,TRBD1,TRBV5-1,14,CASSGQGYGDGYTF,TGCGCCAGCAGCGGACAGGGGTATGGGGATGGCTACACCTTC